The 2 T cell receptor beta chains given below trace back to one sample, sequenced in a study of shared clonotypes between healthy human individuals. Only in-frame clones appear in the TCRdb table, and some are missing; sequencing was by immunoSEQ multiplex PCR. The sample comprises 1.6 million or so clones, approximately 97% of which are singletons, and more than 0.9% rests with the top ten. The sequenced sample was naive CD4+ T cells sorted from blood. Subset of the sample: CD45RA+ positively selected. Receptors were obtained from a man aged 25-45 years in good health.

V is TRBV4-2 and J is TRBJ1-3, with D possibly TRBD1 on 5 matching bases. Trimming shortened V by 0 bases and J by 3 bases, and 15 bases separated the two germline ends. The CDR3 extends over 17 amino acids. Germline V gene lookup returns CDR1 LGHNA and CDR2 YNFKEQ. CDR3 protein: CASSQDHLDRYGNTIYF. Written as DNA, the CDR3 is TGTGCCAGCAGCCAAGATCACCTTGACAGATATGGAAACACCATATATTTT.

The chain links TRBV30 to TRBJ2-1, with a possible D match to TRBD2 (6 bases). The germline V gene has CDR1 GTSNPN and CDR2 SVGIG (reference sequence). V was cut by 0 bases and J by 8 bases, with 20 bases left in between. The CDR3 runs 16 residues. The CDR3 DNA is TGTGCCTGGAGTGTAGTGGGAGGCTTATTTTGGTATGAGCAGTTCTTC. It encodes CAWSVVGGLFWYEQFF.